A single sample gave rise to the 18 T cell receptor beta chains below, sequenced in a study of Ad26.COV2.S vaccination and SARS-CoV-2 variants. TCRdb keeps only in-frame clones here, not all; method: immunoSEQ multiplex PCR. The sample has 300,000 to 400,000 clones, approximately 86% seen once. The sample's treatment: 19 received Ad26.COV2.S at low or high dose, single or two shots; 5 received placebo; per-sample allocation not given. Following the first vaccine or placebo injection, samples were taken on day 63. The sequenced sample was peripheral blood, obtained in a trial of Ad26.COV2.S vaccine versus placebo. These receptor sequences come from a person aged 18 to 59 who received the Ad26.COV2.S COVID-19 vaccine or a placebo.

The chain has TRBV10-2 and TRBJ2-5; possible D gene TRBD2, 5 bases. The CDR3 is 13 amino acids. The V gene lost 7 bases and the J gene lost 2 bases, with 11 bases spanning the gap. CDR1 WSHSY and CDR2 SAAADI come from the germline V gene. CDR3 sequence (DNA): TGCGCCAGCAAGGAGGCCTTACAAGAGACCCAGTACTTC. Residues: CASKEALQETQYF.

The CDR3 region is CASSLALVNTNEKLFF. The CDR3 DNA follows: TGCGCCAGCAGCTTGGCCCTCGTGAACACTAATGAAAAACTGTTTTTT. This chain uses TRBV5-1 with TRBJ1-4; D gene unclear. Trimming removed 0 bases at V and 2 bases at J, with 11 bases between. The CDR3 has 16 amino acids. Germline V gives CDR1 SGHRS, CDR2 YFSETQ.

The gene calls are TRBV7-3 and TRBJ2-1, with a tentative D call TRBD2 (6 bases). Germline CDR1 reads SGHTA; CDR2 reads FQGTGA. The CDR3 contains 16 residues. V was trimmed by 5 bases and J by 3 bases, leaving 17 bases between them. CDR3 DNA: TGTGCCAGCAGCGTTGAACCGGGACTCTACTACAATGAGCAGTTCTTC. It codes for CASSVEPGLYYNEQFF.

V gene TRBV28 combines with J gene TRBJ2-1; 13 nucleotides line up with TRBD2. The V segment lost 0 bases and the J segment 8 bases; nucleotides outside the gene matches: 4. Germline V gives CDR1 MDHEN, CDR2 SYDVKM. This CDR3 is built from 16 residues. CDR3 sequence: CASSLWGTSGIYEQFF. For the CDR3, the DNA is TGTGCCAGCAGTTTATGGGGGACTAGCGGGATCTATGAGCAGTTCTTC.

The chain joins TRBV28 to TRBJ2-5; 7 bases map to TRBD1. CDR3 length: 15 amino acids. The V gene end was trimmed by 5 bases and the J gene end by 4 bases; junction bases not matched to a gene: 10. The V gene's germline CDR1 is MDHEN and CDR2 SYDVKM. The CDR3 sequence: CASSPRQGRAETQYF. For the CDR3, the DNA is TGTGCCAGCAGTCCTCGACAGGGTAGGGCAGAGACCCAGTACTTC.

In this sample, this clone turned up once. For the CDR3, the DNA is TGTGCAAGTCGCTTAGCCCGCCACTCCGGACTAGCGGGGGCCCTCGAGCACAATGAGCAGTTCTTC. This gives the protein CASRLARHSGLAGALEHNEQFF. The gene calls are TRBV12-2 and TRBJ2-1; TRBD2, the table's D call, was not compared with the DNA. TRBV12-2 is classified as a pseudogene. The CDR3 contains 22 residues.

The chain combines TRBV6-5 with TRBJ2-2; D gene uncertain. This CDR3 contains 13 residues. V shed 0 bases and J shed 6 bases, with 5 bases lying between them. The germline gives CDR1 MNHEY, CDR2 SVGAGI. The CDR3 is CASSYSAAGELFF. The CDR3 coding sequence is TGTGCCAGCAGTTACTCAGCCGCCGGGGAGCTGTTTTTT.

As DNA, the CDR3 is TGTGCCAGCAGTTTACAAGGACGTCATGAGCAGTTCTTC. Its translation: CASSLQGRHEQFF. The rearrangement uses TRBV27 and TRBJ2-1; no firm D call. The CDR3 spans 13 residues. Per germline, CDR1 MNHEY and CDR2 SMNVEV (reference sequence). V was pared by 2 bases and J by 8 bases, with 10 bases between.

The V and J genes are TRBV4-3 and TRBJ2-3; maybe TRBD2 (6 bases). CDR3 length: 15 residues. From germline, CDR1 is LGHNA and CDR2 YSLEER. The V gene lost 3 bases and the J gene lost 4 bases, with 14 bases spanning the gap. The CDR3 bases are TGCGCCAGCAGCCAGGACACTAGCCCTCCAGATACGCAGTATTTT. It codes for CASSQDTSPPDTQYF.

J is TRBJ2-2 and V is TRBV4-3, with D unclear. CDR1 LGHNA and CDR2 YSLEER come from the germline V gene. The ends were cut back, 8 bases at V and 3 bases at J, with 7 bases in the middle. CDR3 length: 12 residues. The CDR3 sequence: CASGWDTGELFF. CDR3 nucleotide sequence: TGCGCCAGCGGCTGGGACACCGGGGAGCTGTTTTTT.

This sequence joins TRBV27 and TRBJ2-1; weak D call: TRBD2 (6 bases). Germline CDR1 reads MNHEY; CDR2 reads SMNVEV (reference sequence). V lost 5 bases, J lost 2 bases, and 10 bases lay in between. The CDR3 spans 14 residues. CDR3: CASSGLATYNEQFF. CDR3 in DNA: TGTGCCAGCAGTGGGCTAGCGACCTACAATGAGCAGTTCTTC.

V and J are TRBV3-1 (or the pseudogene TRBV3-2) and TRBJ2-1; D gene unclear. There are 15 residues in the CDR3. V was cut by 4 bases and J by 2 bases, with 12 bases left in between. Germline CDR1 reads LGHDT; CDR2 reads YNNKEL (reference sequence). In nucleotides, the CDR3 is TGTGCCAGCAGCCGAACGGGCCGCACCTACAATGAGCAGTTCTTC. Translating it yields CASSRTGRTYNEQFF.

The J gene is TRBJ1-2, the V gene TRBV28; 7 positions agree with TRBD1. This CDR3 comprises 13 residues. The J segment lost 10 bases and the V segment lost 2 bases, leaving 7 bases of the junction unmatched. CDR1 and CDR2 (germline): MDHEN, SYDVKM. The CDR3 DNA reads TGTGCCAGCAGTTTAGGGGACAGTGGGATCTACACCTTC. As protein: CASSLGDSGIYTF.

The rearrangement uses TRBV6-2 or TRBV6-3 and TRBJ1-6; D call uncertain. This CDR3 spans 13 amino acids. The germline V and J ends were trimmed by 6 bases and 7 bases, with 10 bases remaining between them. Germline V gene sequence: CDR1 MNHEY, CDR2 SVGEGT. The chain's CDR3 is CASSLGRNSPLHF. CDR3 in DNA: TGTGCCAGCAGCCTGGGCCGAAATTCACCCCTCCACTTT.

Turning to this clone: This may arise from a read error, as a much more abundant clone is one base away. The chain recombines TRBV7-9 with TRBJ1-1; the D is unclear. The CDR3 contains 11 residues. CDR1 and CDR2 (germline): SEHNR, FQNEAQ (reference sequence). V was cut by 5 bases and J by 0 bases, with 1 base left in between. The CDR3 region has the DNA TGTGCCAGCAGCGTGAACACTGAAGCTTTCTTT. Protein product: CASSVNTEAFF.

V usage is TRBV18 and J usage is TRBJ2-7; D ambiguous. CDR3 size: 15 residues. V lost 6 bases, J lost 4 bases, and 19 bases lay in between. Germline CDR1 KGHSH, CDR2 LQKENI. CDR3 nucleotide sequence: TGTGCCAGCTCGCCGGATGGATCCATCCCTTACGAGCAGTACTTC. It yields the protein CASSPDGSIPYEQYF.

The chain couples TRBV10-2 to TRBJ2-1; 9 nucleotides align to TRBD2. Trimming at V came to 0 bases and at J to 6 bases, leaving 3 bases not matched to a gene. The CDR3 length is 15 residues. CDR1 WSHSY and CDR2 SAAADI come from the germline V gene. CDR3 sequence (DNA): TGCGCCAGCAGTGAGTCTAGCGGGAGCTCCAATGAGCAGTTCTTC. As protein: CASSESSGSSNEQFF.

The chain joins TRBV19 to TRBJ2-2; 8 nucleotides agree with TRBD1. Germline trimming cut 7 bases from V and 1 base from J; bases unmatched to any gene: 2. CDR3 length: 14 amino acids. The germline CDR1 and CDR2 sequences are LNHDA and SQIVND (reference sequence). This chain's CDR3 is CASIGTGNTGELFF. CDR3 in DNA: TGTGCCAGTATAGGGACAGGGAACACCGGGGAGCTGTTTTTT. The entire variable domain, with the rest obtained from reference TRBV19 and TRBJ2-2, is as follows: DGGITQSPKYLFRKEGQNVTLSCEQNLNHDAMYWYRQDPGQGLRLIYYSQIVNDFQKGDIAEGYSVSREKKESFPLTVTSAQKNPTAFYLCASIGTGNTGELFFGEGSRLTVL.